This T cell receptor beta chain was documented in a study of a mutant IDH1 vaccine in newly diagnosed glioma. Time point meaning: week 5, during vaccination. It was 300 ug of mutant IDH1 20-mer peptide that made up each vaccine dose, given with topical imiquimod. The donor cohort comprised cases of new WHO grade 3 or 4 IDH1-mutant, ATRX-lost astrocytoma. Concerning this clone itself: Its target is not known.

TCRdb keeps only in-frame clones here, not all; method: immunoSEQ multiplex PCR. The table shows 25,000 or so clones, with more than 65% occurring only once. The TCR was taken from a man in his forties or fifties with glioma. Some clones in this sample may be carry-over from other donors' samples. The sequenced sample was PBMCs, obtained from a glioma patient whose treatment included an IDH1 peptide vaccine.

CDR3: CASSYEQYF. CDR3 sequence (DNA): TGTGCCAGCAGTTACGAGCAGTACTTC. This rearrangement joins TRBV5-8 to TRBJ2-7; D not certain. V gave up 5 bases and J gave up 4 bases, with 1 base separating them. The CDR3 runs to 9 residues. Germline loops: CDR1 SGHTS, CDR2 YDEGEE.